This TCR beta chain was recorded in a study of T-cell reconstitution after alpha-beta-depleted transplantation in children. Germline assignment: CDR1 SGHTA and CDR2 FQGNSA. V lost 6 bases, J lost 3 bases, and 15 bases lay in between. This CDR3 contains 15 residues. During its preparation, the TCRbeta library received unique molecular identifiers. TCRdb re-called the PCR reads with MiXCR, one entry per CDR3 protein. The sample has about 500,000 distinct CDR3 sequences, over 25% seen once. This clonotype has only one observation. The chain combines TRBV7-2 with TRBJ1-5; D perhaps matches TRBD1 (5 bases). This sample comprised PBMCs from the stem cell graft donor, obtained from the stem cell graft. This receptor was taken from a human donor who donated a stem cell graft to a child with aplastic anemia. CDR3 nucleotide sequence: TGTGCCAGCAGGTCAACAGGCCTTAACAATCAGCCCCAGCATTTT. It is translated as CASRSTGLNNQPQHF. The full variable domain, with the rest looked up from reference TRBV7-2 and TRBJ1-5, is GAGVSQSPSNKVTEKGKDVELRCDPISGHTALYWYRQSLGQGLEFLIYFQGNSAPDKSGLPSDRFSAERTGGSVSTLTIQRTQQEDSAVYLCASRSTGLNNQPQHFGDGTRLSIL.